A selection of T cell receptor beta chains follows, all from one sample in a study of T cell responses to AZD1222 COVID-19 vaccine. The data were produced by immunoSEQ multiplex PCR, yet TCRdb's version contains in-frame clones alone and is incomplete. The sample gives about 140,000 clones, around 90% of which show up once; approximately 4% is in the top ten. The sample was peripheral blood, taken 28 days after the second AZD1222 dose. The receptors come from an adult who received the AZD1222 COVID-19 vaccine. CDR3s include the opening cysteine and the closing phenylalanine or tryptophan. The D gene is left open where the match is weak. For some rows the clone size is stated as once, few or many, or as a class when expanded; others skip it.

>NA|NA|TRBV12-3/TRBV12-4|TRBJ1-2
TGTGCCAGCAGCCCAGGACCGCGGGGCTACACCTTC
CASSPGPRGYTF
>TRBD2|NA|TRBV3-1/TRBV3-2|TRBJ2-1
TGTGCCAGCAGCCCAGGGGGAAGCGGGAGGTTGCATGAGCAGTTCTTC
CASSPGGSGRLHEQFF
>NA|NA|TRBV11-2|TRBJ1-6
TGTGCCAGCAGCTTTAGGGTAGGAGATTCACCCCTCCACTTT
CASSFRVGDSPLHF
>TRBD1|NA|TRBV4-1|TRBJ2-7
TGCGCCAGCAGCCATAAGTCCGGGACAGCCTACGAGCAGTACTTC
CASSHKSGTAYEQYF
>NA|NA|TRBV4-1|TRBJ1-6
TGCGCCAGCAGCCAAGGGGAGGACGGGGGTTCACCCCTCCACTTT
CASSQGEDGGSPLHF
>NA|NA|TRBV7-8|TRBJ2-3
TGTGCCAGCCCCCCTCGGGGTAGCGCCAAAGGTTGGACAGATACGCAGTATTTT
CASPPRGSAKGWTDTQYF
>TRBD2|NA|TRBV5-1|TRBJ2-3
TGCGCCAGCAGCTTGGTAGGGACTAGCGGGAGAGTGACAGATACGCAGTATTTT
CASSLVGTSGRVTDTQYF
>TRBD2|NA|TRBV18|TRBJ2-5
TGTGCCAGCTCGTCCGGGACTAGCGGGATTGAGACCCAGTACTTC
CASSSGTSGIETQYF
>NA|NA|TRBV12-3/TRBV12-4|TRBJ1-6
TGTGCCAGCAGTTTAACAGCAGGGTCACCCCTCCACTTT
CASSLTAGSPLHF
>TRBD2|NA|TRBV27|TRBJ2-4
TGTGCCAGCAGTTTGAACGCGGGAGGGCCCGGAAACATTCAGTACTTC
CASSLNAGGPGNIQYF
>NA|NA|TRBV13|TRBJ2-1
TGTGCCAGCAGCTTAGCCGGGTTCTACAATGAGCAGTTCTTC
CASSLAGFYNEQFF
>TRBD1|NA|TRBV4-3|TRBJ1-4
TGCGCCAGCAGCCAAGATACGGGACAGGGGTATGAAAAACTGTTTTTT
CASSQDTGQGYEKLFF
>TRBD1|NA|TRBV6-5|TRBJ1-2
TGTGCCAGCAAGGCTCCGGGACAGGGTAGTGGCTACACCTTC
CASKAPGQGSGYTF
>NA|NA|TRBV5-8|TRBJ2-3
TGTGCCAGCAGCTTACCGGGTCCTCGGGGAGATACGCAGTATTTT
CASSLPGPRGDTQYF
>NA|NA|TRBV24-1|TRBJ2-1
TGTGCCACCAGTGATTCGGGGGTTTCCTACAATGAGCAGTTCTTC
CATSDSGVSYNEQFF
>NA|medium-sized|TRBV3-1/TRBV3-2|TRBJ1-3
TGTGCCAGCAGCCAAGTCTTCAGGGTGAAACTAAACACCATATATTTT
CASSQVFRVKLNTIYF
>TRBD1|NA|TRBV27|TRBJ1-1
TGTGCCAGCAGTTTTACGGGACAGGGCAATGAAGCTTTCTTT
CASSFTGQGNEAFF
>TRBD2|NA|TRBV11-2|TRBJ2-1
TGTGCCAGCAGCTTTTTGGGGACTAGCGGCTCCTACAATGAGCAGTTCTTC
CASSFLGTSGSYNEQFF
>NA|NA|TRBV19|TRBJ1-1
TGTGCCAGTAGTGACCGCGGTAGGAACACTGAAGCTTTCTTT
CASSDRGRNTEAFF
>NA|NA|TRBV5-8|TRBJ1-2
TGTGCCAGCAGCTTGGGGCCCCGGGACTATGGCTACACCTTC
CASSLGPRDYGYTF
>NA|NA|TRBV10-3|TRBJ1-6
TGTGCCATCAGTGGATCGGAGGCCGATAATTCACCCCTCCACTTT
CAISGSEADNSPLHF
>NA|NA|TRBV7-9|TRBJ2-7
TGTGCCAGCAGCCCGTGGCGGGACACGAAATCCTACGAGCAGTACTTC
CASSPWRDTKSYEQYF